This T cell receptor (beta chain) is from a study of blood T cell repertoires in COVID-19 (dated by TCRdb to 2019 to 2021). For the study in its entirety: Samples covering the acute and convalescent phases of COVID-19 were provided by collaborators in the United States, Italy and Spain. Samples were obtained from the ongoing ImmuneRACE study (first 160 participants) and from some 1,300 subjects provided by 6 global collaborators. Where HLA class I and class II types were available, the types were taken from metadata supplied by the sample provider, not from assay-based typing. A de-identified subject ID, COVID-19 status, age in years and sex were almost always included in the sample metadata. The material from the prospective study consisted of cDNA or gDNA derived from T cells, B-cell-depleted T cells, or PBMCs. The repertoires were made available in a free public database intended to serve as a resource for research on the immune response to SARS-CoV-2. Subjects who had been exposed to COVID-19, were actively infected with it, or had recovered from it provided the deeply sampled blood TCRbeta repertoires that made up the dataset. Broad study findings and their caveats: How much clinical and demographic metadata was included differed by source and by participant, and the metadata was provided uncurated.

A note on this clone: The clone's antigen remains unknown. Per-nucleotide qualities are absent, and no much larger clonotype sits a single base away.

Relative to germline, V is missing 0 bases and J is missing 3 bases, with 5 bases of the junction outside any gene match. CDR1 and CDR2, per the germline V gene, are SGDLS and YYNGEE. The CDR3 numbers 15 residues from cysteine through phenylalanine. The read is trimmed to its CDR3 DNA, 45 bases read in frame from base 1. Participants in the prospective study were aged 18 to 89 years, lived in 20 to 30 United States geographic areas, and enrolled through a virtual design. In the prospective study, participants were assigned to cohorts based on the clinical history participants reported in a screening survey and a study questionnaire. Recovered participants in ImmuneRACE Cohort 3 were defined by two consecutive negative NP/OP PCR tests, clearance by a healthcare professional, or resolution of symptoms. Each participant in the prospective study had whole blood, serum and a nasopharyngeal or oropharyngeal swab collected by mobile phlebotomists. Additional blood draws and questionnaires over an approximately two-month period could optionally be provided by prospective study participants. Before DNA extraction, prospective study blood samples were shipped either frozen or at room temperature.

TCRbeta CDR3 regions were amplified from genomic DNA by means of the immunoSEQ Assay, a bias-controlled multiplex PCR. For the original study's pipeline: Nucleated cell counts per sample were estimated from amplification of reference gene primers within the assay. To quantify the absolute abundance of each unique TCRbeta CDR3 rearrangement, sequence reads were collapsed and filtered. For each sample, productive Simpson clonality was calculated by taking the square root of Simpson's diversity index across productive rearrangements. Entries here come from immuneACCESS through TCRdb and include only in-frame sequences with V and J called. Some clones fail to appear in such tables; in the studies checked, an unresolved V gene covers under half of the shortfall, and the cause of the remainder is unknown. V and J calls and clone size are given by that table; D and trimming were obtained from the DNA. For this sample the table gives some 270,000 clones, of which roughly nine tenths were detected only once. The top ten clones comprise 1.5% to 2% of the sample.

The sequence was obtained from a woman in her 40s who had recovered from COVID-19. Sequenced input: PBMCs or T cells enriched from blood (not recorded which). The receptor chain draws on TRBV9 and TRBJ1-2, and TRBD1 aligns with 7 junction nucleotides. The CDR3 is CASSVDAGGYYGYTF. The DNA sequence is given as TGTGCCAGCAGCGTAGATGCAGGGGGTTACTATGGCTACACCTTC.